Presented here are 15 T cell receptor beta chains from one specimen sequenced in a study of technical replicates of blood from several donors. Profiling relied on immunoSEQ multiplex PCR, and the TCRdb table lists in-frame clones only, not all of them. Of approximately 69,000 clones listed, roughly 96% are singletons. Sequencing was done on a sample of T cells isolated from PBMCs. The receptors shown here come from a human donor in good health.

The CDR3 coding sequence is TGTGCCAGCAGTCCAAGGGGTTTAGTGAACACTGAAGCTTTCTTT. Translating it yields CASSPRGLVNTEAFF. The V and J genes are TRBV27 and TRBJ1-1; maybe TRBD1 (5 bases). The CDR3 sequence is 15 residues long. Trimming took off 5 bases at V and 0 bases at J, with 13 bases between the two ends. Germline V lookup: CDR1 MNHEY, CDR2 SMNVEV (reference sequence).

This chain uses TRBV9 with TRBJ2-3, with a tentative D call TRBD2 (5 bases). The CDR3 is 14 residues long. Trimming removed 4 bases from V and 1 base from J, with 10 bases in between. CDR1 and CDR2 from the germline V gene are SGDLS and YYNGEE. DNA of the CDR3: TGTGCCAGCAGCCGTAGGACTGGCACAGATACGCAGTATTTT. Translated, it gives CASSRRTGTDTQYF.

The CDR3 protein is CASSYSWGDNEQFF. The DNA for the CDR3 is TGTGCCAGCAGTTACTCATGGGGGGACAATGAGCAGTTCTTC. The genes are TRBV6-5 and TRBJ2-1; D possibly corresponds to TRBD2 (6 bases). The CDR3 is 14 residues long. Deletions cut 0 bases from V and 5 bases from J, with 8 bases between. Germline V gene lookup returns CDR1 MNHEY and CDR2 SVGAGI.

This clone was seen just once. This chain uses TRBV6-1 with TRBJ1-2, with D possibly matching TRBD1 (6 bases). The CDR3 loop spans 16 amino acids. V was trimmed by 3 bases and J by 4 bases, leaving 18 bases between them. The germline CDR1 and CDR2 sequences are MNHNS and SASEGT. The CDR3 coding sequence is TGTGCCAGCAGTGAGCTGGACAGACCACCCTTCTATGGCTACACCTTC. Its protein is CASSELDRPPFYGYTF.

This clone appeared once. The chain carries TRBV11-1 and TRBJ1-4; D gene unclear. V lost 5 bases, J lost 2 bases, and 12 bases lay in between. The germline V gene has CDR1 SGHAT and CDR2 FQDESV (reference sequence). The CDR3 is 15 residues long. The CDR3 nucleotides are TGTGCCAGCAGCCCCGGAACGACTACTAATGAAAAACTGTTTTTT. Amino acids: CASSPGTTTNEKLFF.

V is TRBV5-1 and J is TRBJ2-1; 11 nucleotides line up with TRBD2. CDR3 length: 16 amino acids. Trimming at V came to 2 bases and at J to 4 bases, leaving 5 bases not matched to a gene. From germline, CDR1 is SGHRS and CDR2 YFSETQ. This chain's CDR3 is CASSFLTSGTYNEQFF. CDR3 in DNA: TGCGCCAGCAGCTTCTTGACTAGCGGGACGTACAATGAGCAGTTCTTC. Full variable domain (remainder filled in from reference TRBV5-1 and TRBJ2-1): KAGVTQTPRYLIKTRGQQVTLSCSPISGHRSVSWYQQTPGQGLQFLFEYFSETQRNKGNFPGRFSGRQFSNSRSEMNVSTLELGDSALYLCASSFLTSGTYNEQFFGPGTRLTVL.

The CDR3 protein is CASSDYSVTYGYTF. CDR3 DNA sequence: TGTGCCAGCAGCGACTACAGTGTCACCTATGGCTACACCTTC. This sequence joins TRBV7-3 and TRBJ1-2; no clear D gene. Trimming cost V 5 bases and J 4 bases, with 14 bases left between them. Germline CDR1 and CDR2: SGHTA and FQGTGA. This CDR3 region has 14 residues.

This chain uses TRBV11-2 with TRBJ2-7; weak D call: TRBD2 (5 bases). Germline V gene data show CDR1 as SGHAT and CDR2 as FQNNGV. This CDR3 has 14 residues. The ends were cut back, 8 bases at V and 2 bases at J, with 16 bases in the middle. The CDR3 sequence: CASLPTGKTYEQYF. In DNA form, the CDR3 reads TGTGCCAGCTTGCCCACGGGGAAGACCTACGAGCAGTACTTC.

This chain uses TRBV13 with TRBJ2-5; a possible D gene is TRBD1 (5 bases). Germline values: CDR1 PRHDT, CDR2 FYEKMQ (reference sequence). The CDR3 consists of 13 residues. V was shortened by 0 bases and J by 3 bases, with 5 bases between the two germline ends. The DNA for the CDR3 is TGTGCCAGCAGCTTAGGGACAGAAGAGACCCAGTACTTC. The encoded protein is CASSLGTEETQYF.

This clone was seen only once. The chain is built from TRBV5-4 and TRBJ2-7, with 7 bases fitting TRBD2. V gave up 4 bases and J gave up 6 bases; unmatched junction bases: 10. Germline V gene sequence: CDR1 SGHNT, CDR2 YYREEE (reference sequence). This CDR3 is 14 amino acids long. The CDR3 nucleotides read TGTGCCAGCAGCCAAGGACTAGTAGGGGTCGAGCAGTACTTC. Protein: CASSQGLVGVEQYF.

The chain recombines TRBV6-4 with TRBJ2-7; 12 bases line up with TRBD2. The germline gives CDR1 MRHNA, CDR2 SNTAGT. V dropped 11 bases and J dropped 5; count of bases not matched to a gene: 25. The CDR3 sequence is 19 residues long. CDR3 residues: CAHSIQVSGGLAGFHEQYF. CDR3 bases: TGTGCCCACAGCATCCAGGTTTCCGGGGGACTAGCGGGTTTTCACGAGCAGTACTTC.

J is TRBJ2-4 and V is TRBV13, with 7 bases that match TRBD2. The CDR3 has 15 residues. Germline loops: CDR1 PRHDT, CDR2 FYEKMQ (reference sequence). The V gene end was trimmed by 6 bases and the J gene end by 9 bases; junction bases not matched to a gene: 14. CDR3 coding DNA: TGTGCCAGCAGTTCCCAAGGTAGCGGGCTGGGCATTCAGTACTTC. Its protein is CASSSQGSGLGIQYF.

In the case of this clone: The junction differs from germline at one of its ends, possibly a read error. The chain is built from TRBV7-7 and TRBJ2-5; D might be TRBD2 (7 bases). The CDR3 extends over 15 amino acids. Germline-derived CDR1 and CDR2 are SSHAT and FNYEAQ (reference sequence). CDR3 amino acids: CASSSLGGRYETQYF. CDR3 nucleotides: TGTGCTAGCAGCTCCCTGGGGGGGCGATACGAGACCCAGTACTTC.

This clone was detected only once. This chain links TRBV4-2 with TRBJ2-5; TRBD2 aligns across 11 bases. V shed 0 bases, J shed 2 bases, and the junction held 2 bases outside the gene matches. The CDR3 is 16 residues long. Germline CDR1 and CDR2: LGHNA and YNFKEQ. The CDR3 DNA sequence: TGTGCCAGCAGCCAAGACCCTAGCGGGGGGCAAGAGACCCAGTACTTC. Its translation is CASSQDPSGGQETQYF.

This chain joins TRBV19 and TRBJ2-7; 7 bases are a match to TRBD1. J lost 3 bases, V lost 2 bases, and 4 bases had no gene match. Germline V gene lookup returns CDR1 LNHDA and CDR2 SQIVND (reference sequence). The CDR3 length is 14 residues. The CDR3 loop reads CASSISDRYYEQYF. CDR3 nucleotide sequence: TGTGCCAGTAGTATATCGGACAGGTACTACGAGCAGTACTTC.